This TCR beta chain emerged from a study of early T cells in non-severe SARS-CoV-2 infection. Study background: The input, bulk RNA from unsorted whole blood, was sequenced, and chains were unpaired.

Findings and limits, study-wide: CD4 and private specificities were missed by VDJdb matching, which favored anti-spike CD8 responses.

Attached unique molecular identifiers marked individual cDNA molecules. TCRdb used MiXCR to reprocess the 5' RACE reads, holding one entry per CDR3 protein. The table shows about 77,000 distinct CDR3 sequences, with about a sixth occurring only once. Germline CDR1 and CDR2: SGHVS and FQNEAQ. J gave up 5 bases and V 2 bases, and 10 bases lay outside the gene matches. There are 16 residues in the CDR3. This clonotype was recorded many times. Antigen unknown. The TCR sequence derives from an adult who was a healthcare worker with PCR-confirmed SARS-CoV-2 infection or an uninfected control (not recorded which). Sequencing used whole blood. The chain combines TRBV7-8 with TRBJ2-7; 9 bases fit TRBD1. CDR3: CASSLFAGQGNDEQYF. In DNA form, the CDR3 reads TGTGCCAGCAGCTTATTCGCGGGACAGGGCAATGACGAGCAGTACTTC.